A selection of T cell receptor beta chains follows, all from one sample in a study of chemoradiotherapy in HPV16-positive cancers. TCRdb's copy holds only in-frame clones and misses some; the assay was immunoSEQ multiplex PCR. The table lists fewer than 40,000 clones, 92% of them singletons. The material sequenced was blood, taken from a patient who underwent chemoradiotherapy. All receptors come from a human donor with HPV-associated anogenital cancer. The CDR3 runs from the conserved cysteine through the conserved F or W. A D gene is named only where the DNA matches it firmly. Size tells how often a clone was seen (once, few, many) or the class of an expanded clone, and some rows leave it out.

d_call	j_call	v_call	clone_size	cdr3_nt	cdr3_aa
TRBD1	TRBJ1-5	TRBV7-8	NA	TGTGCCAGCAGCTTTGTAAGGACAGGTAGATTCAATCAGCCCCAGCATTTT	CASSFVRTGRFNQPQHF
NA	TRBJ2-1	TRBV29-1	NA	TGCAGCGTCCCGGCCGGGGACAATGAGCAGTTCTTC	CSVPAGDNEQFF
NA	TRBJ2-5	TRBV29-1	NA	TGCAGCGGCGCGCGGGGCCTGGAGACCCAGTACTTC	CSGARGLETQYF
NA	TRBJ1-1	TRBV19	NA	TGTGCCAGTATACTGGGGCAGGGGACGGTCTCCATTTTCTTT	CASILGQGTVSIFF
NA	TRBJ1-2	TRBV4-1	NA	TGCGCCAGCAGCCAAGTAACAGCCTATGGCTACACCTTC	CASSQVTAYGYTF
NA	TRBJ1-3	TRBV2	NA	TGTGCCAGCAGTAAATCAAGAAACACCATATATTTT	CASSKSRNTIYF
NA	TRBJ2-7	TRBV7-9	NA	TGTGCCAGCAGCAGCACCCAGGGCGGCCGCTTCAGGACACGCTACGAGCAGTACTTC	CASSSTQGGRFRTRYEQYF
NA	TRBJ1-5	TRBV9	NA	TGTGCCAGCAGCTCTACATATGCGAATCAGCCCCAGCATTTT	CASSSTYANQPQHF
TRBD1	TRBJ2-5	TRBV18	once	TGTGCCAGCTCACCGGGACAGTCGGGGGAGACCCAGTACTTC	CASSPGQSGETQYF
TRBD2	TRBJ2-7	TRBV19	NA	TGTGCCAGTAGTCCACCCCCACCTCTAGCGGGGGGGCCCTACGAGCAGTACTTC	CASSPPPPLAGGPYEQYF
TRBD2	TRBJ2-7	TRBV9	NA	TGTGCCAGCAGCCTAGGACTAGCGTCCTACGAGCAGTACTTC	CASSLGLASYEQYF
NA	TRBJ1-2	TRBV9	NA	TGTGCCAGCAGCGTAAGGGGCCAGGGCCACTATGGCTACACCTTC	CASSVRGQGHYGYTF
NA	TRBJ2-1	TRBV4-3	NA	TGCGCCAGCAGCCAAAATTATTACAGTTACAATGAGCAGTTCTTC	CASSQNYYSYNEQFF
TRBD1	TRBJ1-4	TRBV15	NA	TGTGCCACCAGCAGAGATAGGACAGGGGGGGCTGAAAAACTGTTTTTT	CATSRDRTGGAEKLFF
NA	TRBJ2-2	TRBV23-1	NA	TGCGCCAGCAGTCAATCGAGGGGGAGGGAATCCACCGGGGAGCTGTTTTTT	CASSQSRGRESTGELFF
NA	TRBJ2-7	TRBV19	few	TGTGCCAGTAGGGCCGGGGGCGGGGTACTACCCTACGAGCAGTACTTC	CASRAGGGVLPYEQYF
NA	TRBJ1-2	TRBV7-9	NA	TGTGCCAGCAGCCTGTGGGCCGACGGCTACACCTTC	CASSLWADGYTF
NA	TRBJ2-1	TRBV5-6	NA	TGTGCCAGCAGCTCCCCACTCGAGGCCCGGGAGCAGTTCTTC	CASSSPLEAREQFF
NA	TRBJ2-1	TRBV19	NA	TGTGCCAGTAGTATAGACCAGGGGAAGAGGGATGAGCAGTTCTTC	CASSIDQGKRDEQFF
TRBD1	TRBJ2-7	TRBV18	few	TGTGCCAGCTCACCCGGCGGGACAGGAGCCTACGAGCAGTACTTC	CASSPGGTGAYEQYF
NA	TRBJ1-2	TRBV20-1	NA	TGCAGTGCTCCGGTGTATGGCTACACCTTC	CSAPVYGYTF
NA	TRBJ2-3	TRBV29-1	NA	TGCAGCGGGACCATGGGGGATACGCAGTATTTT	CSGTMGDTQYF
TRBD2	TRBJ2-2	TRBV5-1	NA	TGCGCCAGCAGCCTATGGACTAGCGTGGGTCCGGGGATTCGAACCGGGGAGCTGTTTTTT	CASSLWTSVGPGIRTGELFF
TRBD1	TRBJ1-4	TRBV14	NA	TGTGCCAGCAGCCAGAGACAGGGGATCTGGAATGAAAAACTGTTTTTT	CASSQRQGIWNEKLFF
TRBD1	TRBJ1-1	TRBV15	once	TGTGCCACCAGCGAGGGACAGGGGCTGGGTTTCACTGAAGCTTTCTTT	CATSEGQGLGFTEAFF
TRBD1	TRBJ1-5	TRBV19	once	TGTGCCAGTAGTATAACCCACAGGGGGAGGGCCAATCAGCCCCAGCATTTT	CASSITHRGRANQPQHF
TRBD1	TRBJ1-2	TRBV13	NA	TGTGCCAGCAGCCCTAGACAGGGGGGTAACTATGGCTACACCTTC	CASSPRQGGNYGYTF
NA	TRBJ2-7	TRBV4-2	NA	TGTGCCAGCAGCCAAGGGGACTTATCCTACGAGCAGTACTTC	CASSQGDLSYEQYF
NA	TRBJ1-1	TRBV5-1	NA	TGCGCCAGCAGCGCGATGGGCCAGAAGAACACTGAAGCTTTCTTT	CASSAMGQKNTEAFF
NA	TRBJ1-1	TRBV7-9	NA	TGTGCCAGCAGTCCTCCCCAGGGGAACACTGAAGCTTTCTTT	CASSPPQGNTEAFF
NA	TRBJ2-1	TRBV7-2	NA	TGTGCCAGCAGCTTAAGGTGGGATAGGGGCAATGAGCAGTTCTTC	CASSLRWDRGNEQFF
TRBD2	TRBJ2-1	TRBV7-2	once	TGTGCCAGCAGCTTAGCCTTTGACTTAACCGGCGGGAGCAATGAGCAGTTCTTC	CASSLAFDLTGGSNEQFF
TRBD2	TRBJ2-1	TRBV30	NA	TGTGCCTGGAGGACTAGCGGCGGGTCGGGTGAGCAGTTCTTC	CAWRTSGGSGEQFF
TRBD2	TRBJ2-3	TRBV5-4	few	TGTGCCAGCAGCCCCTCTTGGAGCGGGGGGGCCTCTAGCACAGATACGCAGTATTTT	CASSPSWSGGASSTDTQYF
TRBD2	TRBJ2-2	TRBV7-3	NA	TGTGCCAGCAGCTCACCAACTAGCGGGGGGGCCCGGGAGCTGTTTTTT	CASSSPTSGGARELFF
NA	TRBJ1-2	TRBV4-1	NA	TGCGCCAGCAGCCAAGATGGGGCCTATGGCTACACCTTC	CASSQDGAYGYTF
TRBD2	TRBJ2-2	TRBV27	NA	TGTGCCAGCAGTCGACACCCCGGGGGGACCGGGGAGCTGTTTTTT	CASSRHPGGTGELFF
NA	TRBJ1-2	TRBV11-2	NA	TGTGCCAGCAGCCACCATCCCGGGGGCATGGTGTCCGGCTATGGCTACACCTTC	CASSHHPGGMVSGYGYTF
NA	TRBJ2-3	TRBV11-3	NA	TGTGCCAGCAGCTGGTCAGGCACAGATACGCAGTATTTT	CASSWSGTDTQYF
NA	TRBJ1-1	TRBV4-1	NA	TGCGCCAGCAGCCAAGCTCCCTCGGGCATCCTGAACACTGAAGCTTTCTTT	CASSQAPSGILNTEAFF
NA	TRBJ2-7	TRBV7-2	NA	TGTGCCAGCAGGCTAGACTGGGTCGGGCAGGGATCCTCCTCCTACGAGCAGTACTTC	CASRLDWVGQGSSSYEQYF
TRBD1	TRBJ1-2	TRBV5-6	few	TGTGCCAGCAGCCCGATCGGACAGGGCGGCTACACCTTC	CASSPIGQGGYTF
TRBD2	TRBJ2-2	TRBV7-9	NA	TGTGCCAGCAGGAGAATGGGACTAGGCATCGTCGGGGAGCTGTTTTTT	CASRRMGLGIVGELFF
NA	TRBJ1-2	TRBV19	NA	TGTGCCAGTAGTATATCTTCGGGTGGACAGTTGGACTATGGCTACACCTTC	CASSISSGGQLDYGYTF
NA	TRBJ2-3	TRBV5-1	NA	TGCGCCAGCAGCTTGGGGGGTAGCACAGATACGCAGTATTTT	CASSLGGSTDTQYF
NA	TRBJ2-2	TRBV5-1	NA	TGCGCCAGCAGCTTGGGGACAGATCCCGGGGAGCTGTTTTTT	CASSLGTDPGELFF
TRBD1	TRBJ1-2	TRBV18	NA	TGTGCCAGCTCACAGGGACAGGGGAACTATGGCTACACCTTC	CASSQGQGNYGYTF
NA	TRBJ1-2	TRBV1	NA	TGCACCAGCAGCCAACCTAAGGGGAACTATGGCTACACCTTC	CTSSQPKGNYGYTF
TRBD1	TRBJ1-3	TRBV18	NA	TGTGCCAGCTCCCCAAACGTCCAGGGGGTCTCTGGAAACACCATATATTTT	CASSPNVQGVSGNTIYF